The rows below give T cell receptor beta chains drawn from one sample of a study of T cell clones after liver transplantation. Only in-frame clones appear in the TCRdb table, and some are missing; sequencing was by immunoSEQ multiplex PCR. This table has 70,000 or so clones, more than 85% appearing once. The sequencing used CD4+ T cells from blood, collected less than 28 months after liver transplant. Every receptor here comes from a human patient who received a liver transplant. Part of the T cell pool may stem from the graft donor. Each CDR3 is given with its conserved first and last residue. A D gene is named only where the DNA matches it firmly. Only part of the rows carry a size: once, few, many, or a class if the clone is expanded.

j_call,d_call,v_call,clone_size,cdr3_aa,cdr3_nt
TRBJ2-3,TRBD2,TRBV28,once,CASRPSGLAARGTDTQYF,TGTGCCAGCAGGCCCTCGGGACTAGCGGCGAGGGGCACAGATACGCAGTATTTT
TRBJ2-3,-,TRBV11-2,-,CASIPGDGTDTQYF,TGTGCCAGCATCCCTGGGGACGGCACAGATACGCAGTATTTT
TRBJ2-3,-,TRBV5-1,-,CASSSTNRVGTDTQYF,TGCGCCAGCAGCTCCACAAACAGGGTGGGGACAGATACGCAGTATTTT
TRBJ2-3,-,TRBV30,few,CAWSRFPSTDTQYF,TGTGCCTGGAGTAGGTTTCCTAGCACAGATACGCAGTATTTT
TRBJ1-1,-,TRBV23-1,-,CASSQSPGGHTEAFF,TGCGCCAGCAGTCAATCGCCCGGGGGCCACACTGAAGCTTTCTTT
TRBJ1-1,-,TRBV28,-,CASSEGSRSNTEAFF,TGTGCCAGCTCCGAGGGGAGCAGATCGAACACTGAAGCTTTCTTT
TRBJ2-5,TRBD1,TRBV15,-,CATSRDRGSETQYF,TGTGCCACCAGCAGAGACAGGGGGTCAGAGACCCAGTACTTC
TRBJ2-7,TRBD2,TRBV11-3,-,CASSRGEVLYEQYF,TGTGCCAGCAGCCGGGGGGAGGTTCTCTACGAGCAGTACTTC
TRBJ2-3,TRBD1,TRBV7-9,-,CASSLAPGGPADTQYF,TGTGCCAGCAGCTTAGCGCCAGGGGGCCCCGCAGATACGCAGTATTTT
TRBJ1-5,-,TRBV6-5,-,CASSYSGGGNQPQHF,TGTGCCAGCAGTTACTCAGGAGGGGGCAATCAGCCCCAGCATTTT
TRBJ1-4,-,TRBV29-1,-,CSVGVGAFNEKLFF,TGCAGCGTTGGGGTTGGAGCGTTTAATGAAAAACTGTTTTTT
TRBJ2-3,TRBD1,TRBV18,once,CASSPDRDNTDTQYF,TGTGCCAGCTCACCGGACAGGGACAACACAGATACGCAGTATTTT
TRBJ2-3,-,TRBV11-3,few,CASSFDGSTDTQYF,TGTGCCAGCAGCTTTGACGGTAGCACAGATACGCAGTATTTT
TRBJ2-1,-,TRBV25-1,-,CASSGSHNNEQFF,TGTGCCAGCAGCGGGAGTCACAACAATGAGCAGTTCTTC
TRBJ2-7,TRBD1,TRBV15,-,CATSGPGQSYEQYF,TGTGCCACCAGCGGCCCGGGACAGAGCTACGAGCAGTACTTC
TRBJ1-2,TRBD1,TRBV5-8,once,CASRRTGVDGYTF,TGTGCCAGCAGACGGACAGGGGTTGATGGCTACACCTTC
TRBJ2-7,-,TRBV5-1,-,CASRVLLGGYEQYF,TGCGCCAGCAGAGTCCTCTTAGGGGGCTACGAGCAGTACTTC
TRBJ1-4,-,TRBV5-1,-,CASSLGRQPGPNEKLFF,TGCGCCAGCAGCCTGGGTCGACAGCCAGGGCCTAATGAAAAACTGTTTTTT
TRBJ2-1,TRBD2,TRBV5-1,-,CASSLDGLAGMYEQFF,TGCGCCAGCAGCTTGGACGGACTAGCGGGAATGTATGAGCAGTTCTTC
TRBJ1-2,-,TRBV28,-,CASTQGTYGYTF,TGTGCCAGCACCCAGGGAACCTATGGCTACACCTTC
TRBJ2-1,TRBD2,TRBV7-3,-,CASSMGLANNEQFF,TGTGCCAGCAGCATGGGACTAGCAAACAATGAGCAGTTCTTC
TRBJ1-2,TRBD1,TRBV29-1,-,CSVALQGNYGYTF,TGCAGCGTGGCCTTACAGGGGAACTATGGCTACACCTTC
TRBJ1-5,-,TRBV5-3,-,CARSLDRRDNQPQHF,TGTGCCAGAAGCTTGGACAGGCGTGACAATCAGCCCCAGCATTTT
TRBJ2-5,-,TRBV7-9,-,CASSPSGGYPETQYF,TGTGCCAGCAGCCCAAGTGGTGGGTATCCGGAGACCCAGTACTTC
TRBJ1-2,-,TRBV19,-,CASTLSSRGGGGYTF,TGTGCCAGTACCCTATCCAGCAGGGGCGGAGGTGGCTACACCTTC
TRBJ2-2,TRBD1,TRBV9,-,CASSGGPGGSTGELFF,TGTGCCAGCAGCGGAGGGCCAGGGGGCAGCACCGGGGAGCTGTTTTTT
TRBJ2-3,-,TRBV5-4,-,CASSLKEGGDTQYF,TGTGCCAGCAGCTTGAAAGAGGGGGGGGATACGCAGTATTTT
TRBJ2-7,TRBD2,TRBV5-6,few,CASSPGLAGVKYEQYF,TGTGCCAGCAGCCCGGGACTAGCGGGAGTAAAGTACGAGCAGTACTTC
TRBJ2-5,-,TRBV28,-,CASRGGPSGETQYF,TGTGCCAGCAGAGGGGGTCCCTCAGGTGAGACCCAGTACTTC
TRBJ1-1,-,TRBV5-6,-,CASSRGPLLGTEAFF,TGTGCCAGCAGCAGGGGACCTCTCTTAGGAACTGAAGCTTTCTTT
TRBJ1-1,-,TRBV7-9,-,CASSLEVNTEAFF,TGTGCCAGCAGCTTGGAAGTTAACACTGAAGCTTTCTTT
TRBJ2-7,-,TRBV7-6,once,CASSLEIRTSDNEQYF,TGTGCCAGCAGCTTAGAAATCCGGACGAGTGATAACGAGCAGTACTTC
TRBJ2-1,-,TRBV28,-,CASSLAGPSFNEQFF,TGTGCCAGCAGTTTAGCGGGACCCTCCTTTAATGAGCAGTTCTTC
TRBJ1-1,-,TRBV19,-,CASSPGPEAFF,TGTGCCAGTAGTCCCGGGCCCGAAGCTTTCTTT
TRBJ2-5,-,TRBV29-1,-,CSVPTAQETQYF,TGCAGCGTTCCGACAGCGCAAGAGACCCAGTACTTC
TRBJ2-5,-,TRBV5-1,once,CASRGDTSHGQETQYF,TGCGCCAGCAGGGGGGACACCTCTCACGGGCAAGAGACCCAGTACTTC
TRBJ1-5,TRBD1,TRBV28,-,CASSSPIGQGSNQPQHF,TGTGCCAGCAGTTCCCCCATAGGACAGGGGAGCAATCAGCCCCAGCATTTT
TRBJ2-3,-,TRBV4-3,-,CASSPGRRATDTQYF,TGCGCCAGCAGCCCGGGGAGGCGGGCCACAGATACGCAGTATTTT
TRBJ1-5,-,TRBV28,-,CASSLSLTGQGQPQHF,TGTGCCAGCAGTTTGTCTTTAACGGGACAAGGTCAGCCCCAGCATTTT
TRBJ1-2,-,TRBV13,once,CASSLDRGRGGYTF,TGTGCCAGCAGCTTAGATCGGGGAAGAGGAGGCTACACCTTC